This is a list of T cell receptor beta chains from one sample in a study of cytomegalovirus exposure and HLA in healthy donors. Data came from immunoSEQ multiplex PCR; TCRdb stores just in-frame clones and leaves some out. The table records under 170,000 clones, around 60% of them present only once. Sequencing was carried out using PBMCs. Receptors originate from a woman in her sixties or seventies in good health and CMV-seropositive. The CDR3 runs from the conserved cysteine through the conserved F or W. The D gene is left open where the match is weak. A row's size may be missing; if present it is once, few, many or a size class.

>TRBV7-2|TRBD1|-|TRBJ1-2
CASSHTDRGLDGYTF
TGTGCCAGCAGCCACACCGACAGGGGGCTGGATGGCTACACCTTC
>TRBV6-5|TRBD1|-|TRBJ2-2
CASSLTGIDGELFF
TGTGCCAGCAGCCTGACAGGGATTGACGGGGAGTTGTTTTTT
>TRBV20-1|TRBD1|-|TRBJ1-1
CSAPTGTEAFF
TGCAGTGCGCCGACAGGGACTGAAGCTTTCTTT
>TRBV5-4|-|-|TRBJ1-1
CASSLADTEAFF
TGTGCCAGCAGCTTGGCGGACACTGAAGCTTTCTTT
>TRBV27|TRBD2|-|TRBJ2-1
CASRGLAYNEQFF
TGTGCCAGCAGAGGACTAGCCTACAATGAGCAGTTCTTC
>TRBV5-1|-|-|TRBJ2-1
CASAAQGRTNEQFF
TGCGCCAGCGCGGCACAGGGTAGGACTAATGAGCAGTTCTTC
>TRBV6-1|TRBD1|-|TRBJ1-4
CASSESPRQGAGEKLFF
TGTGCCAGCAGTGAGAGCCCCCGACAGGGGGCAGGTGAAAAACTGTTTTTT
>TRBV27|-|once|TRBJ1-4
CASSPRQAREKLFF
TGTGCCAGCAGTCCCCGACAGGCCCGGGAAAAACTGTTTTTT
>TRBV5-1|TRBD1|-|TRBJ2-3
CASSPTGTGALTTQYF
TGCGCCAGCAGCCCAACAGGGACAGGGGCCCTCACTACGCAGTATTTT
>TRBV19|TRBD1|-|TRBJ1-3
CASSRQGSGNTIYF
TGTGCCTCCAGTAGACAGGGCTCTGGAAACACCATATATTTT
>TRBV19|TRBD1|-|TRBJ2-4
CASSILTGAKNIQYF
TGTGCCAGTAGTATCCTGACAGGGGCAAAAAACATTCAGTACTTC
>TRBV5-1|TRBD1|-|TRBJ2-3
CASSPIRDRETDTQYF
TGCGCCAGCAGCCCGATCCGGGACAGGGAGACAGATACGCAGTATTTT
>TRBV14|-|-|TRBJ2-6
CASSQGGTGANVLTF
TGTGCCAGCAGCCAAGGAGGGACTGGGGCCAACGTCCTGACTTTC
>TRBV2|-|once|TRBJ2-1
CASSRLAMERNEQFF
TGTGCCAGCAGCCGTCTAGCGATGGAACGAAACGAGCAGTTCTTC
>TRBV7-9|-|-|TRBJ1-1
CASRQDGGNTEAFF
TGTGCCAGCAGGCAAGACGGGGGGAACACTGAAGCTTTCTTT
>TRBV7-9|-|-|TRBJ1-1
CSSSPGGTEAFF
TGTTCCAGCAGCCCGGGGGGCACTGAAGCTTTCTTT
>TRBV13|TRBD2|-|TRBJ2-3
CASRQTGGPDTQYF
TGTGCCAGCAGGCAGACGGGAGGTCCAGATACGCAGTATTTT
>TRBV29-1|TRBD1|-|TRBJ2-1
CSSHLPGQGSNEQFF
TGCAGCTCTCATCTCCCGGGACAGGGGTCCAATGAGCAGTTCTTC
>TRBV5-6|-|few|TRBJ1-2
CASSLETNYGYTF
TGTGCCAGCAGCTTAGAGACTAACTATGGCTACACCTTC
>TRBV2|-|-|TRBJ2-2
CASSPEGTGELFF
TGTGCCAGCAGTCCAGAGGGCACCGGGGAGCTGTTTTTT
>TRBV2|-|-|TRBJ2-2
CASRTDGELFF
TGTGCCAGCAGAACAGACGGGGAGCTGTTTTTT
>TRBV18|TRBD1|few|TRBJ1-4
CASSRSRTGYEKLFF
TGTGCCAGCTCACGCTCCAGGACAGGGTATGAAAAACTGTTTTTT
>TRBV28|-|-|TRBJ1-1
CASSLNRGGGEREAFF
TGTGCCAGCAGCCTTAACCGCGGGGGGGGAGAAAGGGAAGCTTTCTTT
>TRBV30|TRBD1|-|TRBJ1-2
CAWSVTGQGKGYTF
TGTGCCTGGAGTGTCACCGGACAGGGAAAAGGCTACACCTTC
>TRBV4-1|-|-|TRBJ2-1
CASSQGLQSSYNEQFF
TGCGCCAGCAGCCAAGGACTGCAGAGCTCCTACAATGAGCAGTTCTTC
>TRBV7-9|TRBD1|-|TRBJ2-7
CASSLGQGRQSHEQYF
TGTGCCAGCAGCCTCGGACAGGGCCGACAGAGCCACGAGCAGTACTTC
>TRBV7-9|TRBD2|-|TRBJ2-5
CASSLLAGGLQETQYF
TGTGCCAGCAGCTTATTAGCGGGAGGGCTTCAAGAGACCCAGTACTTC
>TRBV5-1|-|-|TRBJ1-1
CASSLVAGSEAFF
TGCGCCAGCAGCTTGGTGGCCGGGAGTGAAGCTTTCTTT
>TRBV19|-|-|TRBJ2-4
CASRPRASRRGKNIQYF
TGTGCCAGTCGCCCTCGGGCTAGCCGGAGGGGCAAAAACATTCAGTACTTC
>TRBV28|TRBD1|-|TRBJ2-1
CASTPLGQGIHEQFF
TGTGCCAGCACCCCATTGGGACAGGGCATCCATGAGCAGTTCTTC
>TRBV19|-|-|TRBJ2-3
CASRAPPGQTDTQYF
TGTGCCAGTAGGGCGCCTCCTGGACAGACAGATACGCAGTATTTT
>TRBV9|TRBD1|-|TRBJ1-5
CASSLQGANQPQHF
TGTGCCAGCAGCCTGCAGGGGGCGAATCAGCCCCAGCATTTT
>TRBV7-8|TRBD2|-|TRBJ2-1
CASSLEGGPGLAGVISYNEQFF
TGTGCCAGCAGCTTAGAGGGGGGACCGGGACTAGCGGGAGTTATTTCCTACAATGAGCAGTTCTTC